These 22 T cell receptor beta chains were sequenced from one sample in a study of T cell changes during pregnancy in multiple sclerosis (dated 2019 in TCRdb). Libraries were constructed by the immunoSEQ multiplex PCR assay. TCRdb re-hosts the immuneACCESS table, in-frame sequences only. Its copies lack some clones; in the studies checked, an unresolved V gene accounts for under half of them, and the cause for the rest is not known. The sample table holds around 86,000 clones, of which over 85% were seen once. The ten largest clones capture about 0.93% of the sample. The sample was peripheral blood, taken in the first trimester of pregnancy. The receptor set was obtained from a female donor with multiple sclerosis, enrolled in a pregnancy study.

This clone came up once. The chain has TRBV5-1 and TRBJ2-5; D might be TRBD2 (5 bases). V lost 0 bases and J 6 bases, leaving 15 bases between the germline ends. The germline gives CDR1 SGHRS, CDR2 YFSETQ. This CDR3 region has 15 residues. CDR3 nucleotides: TGCGCCAGCAGCTTGGCCGGGGAGCCTAGCCAGACCCAGTACTTC. Translation: CASSLAGEPSQTQYF. Supplemented by reference TRBV5-1 and TRBJ2-5, the full variable domain reads KAGVTQTPRYLIKTRGQQVTLSCSPISGHRSVSWYQQTPGQGLQFLFEYFSETQRNKGNFPGRFSGRQFSNSRSEMNVSTLELGDSALYLCASSLAGEPSQTQYFGPGTRLLVL.

This clone came up once. The chain recombines TRBV7-2 with TRBJ2-7; tentative D call: TRBD2 (6 bases). The CDR3 contains 14 residues. Germline CDR1 and CDR2: SGHTA and FQGNSA. V gave up 6 bases and J gave up 1 base, with 13 bases separating them. This chain's CDR3 is CASRSPGTSYEQYF. The CDR3, as DNA: TGTGCCAGCAGGTCCCCCGGGACTTCCTACGAGCAGTACTTC.

The V call is TRBV27, the J call TRBJ2-1; D possibly corresponds to TRBD2 (5 bases). CDR3 size: 14 residues. Looked up from germline, CDR1 is MNHEY and CDR2 is SMNVEV (reference sequence). The V and J ends lost 7 bases and 7 bases respectively, with 17 bases between them. The CDR3 region has the DNA TGTGCCAGCACTCCGGGATGGGTTCAAAATGAGCAGTTCTTC. As protein: CASTPGWVQNEQFF.

This sequence joins TRBV4-2 and TRBJ1-5; D is uncertain. Germline loops: CDR1 LGHNA, CDR2 YNFKEQ. V was clipped by 1 base and J by 0 bases, with 7 bases between them. The CDR3 extends over 15 amino acids. CDR3 DNA: TGTGCCAGCAGCCAAGCGGTAAATAGCAATCAGCCCCAGCATTTT. Translating it yields CASSQAVNSNQPQHF.

This clone is a singleton in its sample. V is TRBV2 and J is TRBJ2-2, with TRBD1 matching 7 bases. J gave up 3 bases and V 3 bases, and 7 bases lay outside the gene matches. The CDR3 runs to 16 residues. Germline V gene sequence: CDR1 SNHLY, CDR2 FYNNEI. Here the CDR3 DNA reads TGTGCCAGCAGTGACGCAGGGGGAGACGACACCGGGGAGCTGTTTTTT. Translation gives CASSDAGGDDTGELFF.

The table lists this clone with a count of one. The V gene is TRBV2, the J gene TRBJ1-2; D gene unclear. The V gene's germline CDR1 is SNHLY and CDR2 FYNNEI. Trimming took 2 bases from V and 0 from J, leaving 10 bases between them. The CDR3 has 15 amino acids. DNA for the CDR3: TGTGCCAGCAGTGAAAGAAGTATAGCTAACTATGGCTACACCTTC. This encodes CASSERSIANYGYTF.

V and J are TRBV5-1 and TRBJ2-7; 7 bases align to TRBD2. Germline CDR1 is SGHRS and CDR2 is YFSETQ. V dropped 1 base and J dropped 6; count of bases not matched to a gene: 16. The CDR3 totals 17 residues. The CDR3 sequence: CASSLPGGLRRGVEQYF. As DNA, the CDR3 is TGCGCCAGCAGCTTGCCGGGGGGTTTGCGGAGAGGGGTCGAGCAGTACTTC.

V and J are TRBV25-1 and TRBJ1-6, with 10 bases aligning to TRBD1. From germline, CDR1 is MGHDK and CDR2 SYGVNS. Trimming removed 6 bases from V and 8 bases from J; junction bases left unmatched: 13. The CDR3 sequence is 17 residues long. CDR3 sequence reads: CASRAGWSDRGDSPLHF. CDR3 DNA: TGTGCCAGCAGGGCGGGATGGTCGGACAGGGGGGATTCACCCCTCCACTTT.

J is TRBJ1-1 and V is TRBV20-1; the D gene is possibly TRBD1 (6 bases). This CDR3 region has 11 residues. Germline V gene sequence: CDR1 DFQATT, CDR2 SNEGSKA (reference sequence). CDR3 nucleotides: TGCAGACGAGGGGGGGGCGCTGAAGCTTTCTTT. Translation gives CRRGGGAEAFF.

The V call is TRBV4-2, the J call TRBJ2-7, with 15 bases fitting TRBD2. The germline V gene encodes CDR1 LGHNA and CDR2 YNFKEQ. There are 18 residues in the CDR3. V was clipped by 3 bases and J by 2 bases; unmatched bases: 8. Here the CDR3 DNA reads TGTGCCAGCAGCCAGTCCGGGACTAGCGGGAGGCCTCCCTACGAGCAGTACTTC. Residues: CASSQSGTSGRPPYEQYF.

This chain uses TRBV9 with TRBJ1-3, with 9 positions matching TRBD1. The length of the CDR3 is 16 residues. V was clipped by 2 bases and J by 2 bases; unmatched bases: 5. Germline loops: CDR1 SGDLS, CDR2 YYNGEE. CDR3 DNA sequence: TGTGCCAGCAGCGTTCGGACAGGGGCCACTGGAAACACCATATATTTT. Protein product: CASSVRTGATGNTIYF.

The chain's CDR3 is CASSEARGPTGELFF. The CDR3 nucleotides are TGCGCCAGCAGTGAGGCTAGGGGGCCCACCGGGGAGCTGTTTTTT. The J gene is TRBJ2-2, the V gene TRBV10-1; 7 positions match TRBD1. V lost 2 bases and J lost 4; bases outside the gene matches: 4. This CDR3 comprises 15 residues. The germline gives CDR1 WNHNN, CDR2 SYGVQD (reference sequence).

The gene calls are TRBV15 and TRBJ2-3; D may be TRBD1 (5 bases). V was shortened by 3 bases and J by 4 bases, with 11 bases between the two germline ends. This CDR3 comprises 14 residues. Germline-derived CDR1 and CDR2 are LNHNV and YYDKDF (reference sequence). The CDR3 sequence is CATSSDTGADTQYF. The CDR3 DNA is TGTGCCACCAGCAGCGACACAGGTGCAGATACGCAGTATTTT.

J is TRBJ1-5 and V is TRBV18; 9 nucleotides match TRBD1. The CDR3 runs to 16 residues. V lost 6 bases to trimming and J lost 3 bases; unmatched junction nucleotides: 9. The germline V gene has CDR1 KGHSH and CDR2 LQKENI. The CDR3 bases are TGTGCCAGCTCGGCCCCGGGACAGGGTCTCAATCAGCCCCAGCATTTT. Residues: CASSAPGQGLNQPQHF.

The chain joins TRBV2 to TRBJ1-1; 9 bases map to TRBD1. This CDR3 has 15 residues. Germline V gives CDR1 SNHLY, CDR2 FYNNEI. The trim removed 9 bases at V and 0 bases at J, leaving 8 bases unmatched. CDR3: CARGGTGRVNTEAFF. As DNA, the CDR3 is TGTGCCAGGGGGGGGACAGGGAGGGTGAACACTGAAGCTTTCTTT.

The chain joins TRBV4-2 to TRBJ2-3; 9 nucleotides match TRBD2. Germline V gene sequence: CDR1 LGHNA, CDR2 YNFKEQ. The junction had 13 bases not matched to a gene; V was cut back by 4 bases and J by 8 bases. The CDR3 runs to 16 residues. CDR3: CASSPEILAGGVTQYF. The CDR3 bases are TGTGCCAGCAGCCCCGAGATCTTGGCGGGGGGGGTTACGCAGTATTTT.

The chain uses TRBV4-3 and TRBJ2-7, with 8 bases that match TRBD1. The germline gives CDR1 LGHNA, CDR2 YSLEER. CDR3 length equals 15 residues. With V trimmed by 4 bases and J by 3 bases, 8 bases remained unmatched. The DNA of the CDR3 is TGCGCCAGCAGCCCCGGGACAGGCCCAAACTACGAGCAGTACTTC. This translates into CASSPGTGPNYEQYF.

V usage is TRBV15 and J usage is TRBJ1-1; tentatively, D is TRBD1 (5 bases). The CDR3 runs to 12 residues. Germline V CDR1 and CDR2: LNHNV, YYDKDF (reference sequence). Trimming removed 0 bases at V and 8 bases at J, with 7 bases between. The CDR3 protein is CATSRDRGEAFF. The CDR3 DNA reads as TGTGCCACCAGCAGAGATAGGGGAGAAGCTTTCTTT.

The chain couples TRBV5-1 to TRBJ2-3; possible D gene TRBD2, 5 bases. Trimming removed 5 bases at V and 0 bases at J, with 16 bases between. CDR1 is SGHRS, CDR2 YFSETQ, per germline. The CDR3 is 16 residues long. This CDR3 reads CASSPVSGMSTDTQYF. CDR3 DNA sequence: TGCGCCAGCAGTCCGGTGTCCGGGATGAGCACAGATACGCAGTATTTT.

The J gene is TRBJ1-5, the V gene TRBV11-2; no clear D. CDR1 and CDR2 (germline): SGHAT, FQNNGV. Between the trimmed V and J ends, which lost 3 bases and 0 bases, there was a span of 9 bases. This CDR3 has 15 amino acids. The CDR3 DNA reads TGTGCCAGCAGCTTCGGGATTAATAGCAATCAGCCCCAGCATTTT. It specifies CASSFGINSNQPQHF.

V is TRBV12-5 and J is TRBJ1-2, with D possibly being TRBD1 (5 bases). The germline CDR1 and CDR2 sequences are LGHNT and FRNRAP. The CDR3 spans 15 residues. V gave up 5 bases and J gave up 7 bases, with 20 bases separating them. The CDR3 protein is CASGPGTSGFRGYTF. In DNA, the CDR3 is TGTGCTAGTGGTCCTGGTACTTCAGGGTTTCGTGGCTACACCTTC.

The gene calls are TRBV7-9 and TRBJ1-4; 9 bases agree with TRBD1. Germline CDR1 reads SEHNR; CDR2 reads FQNEAQ (reference sequence). V shed 5 bases and J 8 bases; nucleotides not matched to a gene: 9. This CDR3 contains 15 residues. CDR3 in amino acids: CASSPDRGVREKLFF. For the CDR3, the DNA is TGTGCCAGCAGCCCGGACAGGGGCGTACGGGAAAAACTGTTTTTT.